The 27 T cell receptor beta chains below come from one sample, sequenced in a study of T cells in localized non-small cell lung cancer. Here immunoSEQ multiplex PCR was the method, and the copy in TCRdb shows in-frame clones only, minus some. The data show roughly 16,000 clones, about 88% seen once. The sample in question was peripheral blood, obtained before any cancer treatment. Receptors were obtained from a female donor older than 55 with stage III squamous cell lung carcinoma.

The rearrangement links TRBV6-5 to TRBJ2-7, with D perhaps matching TRBD2 (7 bases). V dropped 4 bases and J dropped 2 bases, with 18 bases sitting between them. Per germline, CDR1 MNHEY and CDR2 SVGAGI. The CDR3 has 16 residues. The CDR3 spells CASSSGGRGTAYEQYF. The CDR3 DNA reads as TGTGCCAGCAGTTCCGGGGGGCGGGGGACGGCCTACGAGCAGTACTTC.

This chain links TRBV7-9 with TRBJ1-1; D may be TRBD1 (5 bases). Trimming pared 5 bases from V and 6 bases from J, leaving 16 bases between. The CDR3 length is 14 residues. The germline CDR1 and CDR2 sequences are SEHNR and FQNEAQ (reference sequence). Written as DNA, the CDR3 is TGTGCCAGCAGCCAATCTACAGGAGTCCCTGAAGCTTTCTTT. This encodes CASSQSTGVPEAFF.

The J gene is TRBJ2-3, the V gene TRBV14; 9 nucleotides align to TRBD2. After removal of 8 bases from V and 0 bases from J, the junction contained 3 bases not matched to a gene. Germline CDR1 reads SGHDN; CDR2 reads FVKESK. This CDR3 has 14 amino acids. The CDR3 sequence is CASRRGGSTDTQYF. In nucleotides, the CDR3 is TGTGCCAGCCGGCGGGGGGGTAGCACAGATACGCAGTATTTT.

This rearrangement joins TRBV25-1 to TRBJ2-7; maybe TRBD1 (6 bases). The V end lost 8 bases, the J end lost 3 bases, and 14 bases lay between the germline ends. CDR3 length: 13 amino acids. Germline CDR1 and CDR2: MGHDK and SYGVNS. The CDR3 reads CASSSETGYEQYF. The CDR3 nucleotides read TGTGCCAGCTCGTCCGAGACAGGCTACGAGCAGTACTTC.

The genes are TRBV30 and TRBJ2-2; 9 nucleotides line up with TRBD1. J gave up 4 bases and V 2 bases, and 2 bases lay outside the gene matches. This CDR3 has 14 residues. Germline CDR1 is GTSNPN and CDR2 is SVGIG (reference sequence). As DNA, the CDR3 is TGTGCCTGGAGTATGACAGGGGGCACCGGGGAGCTGTTTTTT. It translates to CAWSMTGGTGELFF.

The J gene is TRBJ2-2, the V gene TRBV7-6; D remains unclear. Trimming left V 5 bases short and J 0 bases short, with 4 bases between. Germline loops: CDR1 SGHVS, CDR2 FNYEAQ. The CDR3 sequence is 13 residues long. In DNA form, the CDR3 reads TGTGCCAGCAGCGCAACGAACACCGGGGAGCTGTTTTTT. This sequence encodes CASSATNTGELFF.

The chain recombines TRBV5-4 with TRBJ1-1; D is unclear. The CDR3 covers 14 residues. Germline V lookup: CDR1 SGHNT, CDR2 YYREEE (reference sequence). The germline V and J ends were trimmed by 3 bases and 0 bases, with 9 bases remaining between them. The CDR3 reads CASSSTLVNTEAFF. CDR3 DNA sequence: TGTGCCAGCAGCTCCACCCTTGTGAACACTGAAGCTTTCTTT.

J is TRBJ2-5 and V is TRBV2; 9 bases line up with TRBD1. This CDR3 has 16 amino acids. J lost 0 bases, V lost 5 bases, and 7 bases had no gene match. Looked up from germline, CDR1 is SNHLY and CDR2 is FYNNEI. CDR3 nucleotides: TGTGCCAGCAGTCCTGAAGACAGGGGGTACCAAGAGACCCAGTACTTC. Its translation is CASSPEDRGYQETQYF.

This clone was detected once. The V and J genes are TRBV5-1 and TRBJ2-5; D gene unclear. Germline loops: CDR1 SGHRS, CDR2 YFSETQ. This CDR3 has 15 residues. Trimming removed 3 bases at V and 1 base at J, with 13 bases between. The CDR3 nucleotides read TGCGCCAGCAGCTACCGAGGAGCACTCCAAGAGACCCAGTACTTC. Protein sequence: CASSYRGALQETQYF.

This chain uses TRBV28 with TRBJ2-7; 7 bases map to TRBD1. This CDR3 comprises 14 residues. V dropped 5 bases and J dropped 4; count of bases not matched to a gene: 8. Germline CDR1 is MDHEN and CDR2 is SYDVKM. The CDR3 loop reads CASSQTGPSYEQYF. DNA for the CDR3: TGTGCCAGCAGTCAGACAGGGCCAAGTTACGAGCAGTACTTC.

This chain uses TRBV19 with TRBJ2-7; 12 bases line up with TRBD1. CDR1 and CDR2 from the germline V gene are LNHDA and SQIVND (reference sequence). This CDR3 is built from 15 residues. Losses at the gene ends were 5 bases for V and 5 bases for J; bases not matched to a gene: 7. The CDR3 loop reads CASSVPGTGGHEQYF. As DNA, the CDR3 is TGTGCCAGTAGTGTCCCCGGGACAGGGGGCCACGAGCAGTACTTC.

CDR3 in DNA: TGCGCCAGCAGCTTTAATCCAGGGCCAGAGACCCAGTACTTC. Protein: CASSFNPGPETQYF. The chain links TRBV5-1 to TRBJ2-5; D is perhaps TRBD1 (5 bases). This CDR3 has 14 amino acids. V shed 2 bases and J shed 4 bases, with 12 bases lying between them. Germline V gene data show CDR1 as SGHRS and CDR2 as YFSETQ.

The chain combines TRBV7-9 with TRBJ2-2, with a weak D call TRBD1 (5 bases). CDR1 is SEHNR, CDR2 FQNEAQ, per germline (reference sequence). With 4 bases removed from V and 1 base from J, the gap between germline ends came to 10 bases. The CDR3 spans 15 residues. CDR3 protein: CASSSARVNTGELFF. The CDR3 bases are TGTGCCAGCAGCTCTGCCAGGGTGAACACCGGGGAGCTGTTTTTT.

This chain uses TRBV9 with TRBJ2-5; 8 nucleotides agree with TRBD1. Germline CDR1 is SGDLS and CDR2 is YYNGEE. This CDR3 has 15 residues. V shed 3 bases and J 5 bases; nucleotides not matched to a gene: 9. DNA for the CDR3: TGTGCCAGCAGCGACGGACAGGGACGGTATGAGACCCAGTACTTC. Translated, it gives CASSDGQGRYETQYF.

The chain has TRBV19 and TRBJ2-1; no definite D call. The germline CDR1 and CDR2 sequences are LNHDA and SQIVND (reference sequence). The CDR3 has 12 residues. Trimming shortened V by 3 bases and J by 10 bases, and 10 bases separated the two germline ends. The DNA for the CDR3 is TGTGCCAGTAGTATGTCTAACGGGGAGCAGTTCTTC. Its translation is CASSMSNGEQFF.

CDR3 DNA sequence: TGTGCCAGCCGGGGACTAGCGGGAGTATCAGAGACCCAGTACTTC. Amino acid sequence: CASRGLAGVSETQYF. V and J are TRBV27 and TRBJ2-5; 14 bases agree with TRBD2. The CDR3 has 15 amino acids. With V trimmed by 8 bases and J by 4 bases, 6 bases remained unmatched. Germline V CDR1 and CDR2: MNHEY, SMNVEV (reference sequence).

This clone was detected only a few times. The chain links TRBV6-1 to TRBJ1-5; 9 nucleotides line up with TRBD1. J lost 4 bases, V lost 6 bases, and 7 bases had no gene match. The germline CDR1 and CDR2 sequences are MNHNS and SASEGT. The CDR3 is 15 residues long. The CDR3 DNA reads TGTGCCAGCAGACTTACAGGGGGCAGTAATCAGCCCCAGCATTTT. It encodes CASRLTGGSNQPQHF.

The CDR3 here is CASSSGQGFNTGELFF. The CDR3 DNA reads TGCGCCAGCAGCTCCGGACAGGGGTTTAACACCGGGGAGCTGTTTTTT. The chain uses TRBV5-1 and TRBJ2-2, with 9 positions matching TRBD1. The CDR3 has 16 amino acids. CDR1 is SGHRS, CDR2 YFSETQ, per germline. The V segment lost 3 bases and the J segment 2 bases; nucleotides outside the gene matches: 5.

The chain has TRBV27 and TRBJ2-1; D might be TRBD2 (6 bases). Deletions cut 5 bases from V and 6 bases from J, with 11 bases between. There are 13 residues in the CDR3. Germline-derived CDR1 and CDR2 are MNHEY and SMNVEV (reference sequence). CDR3 protein: CASSGRSTNEQFF. The CDR3 DNA is TGTGCCAGCAGTGGGAGGTCAACCAATGAGCAGTTCTTC.

This clone was seen only once. V and J are TRBV28 and TRBJ1-1; D is unclear. CDR3 length: 15 amino acids. Germline V lookup: CDR1 MDHEN, CDR2 SYDVKM. With 5 bases removed from V and 0 bases from J, the gap between germline ends came to 13 bases. CDR3 bases: TGTGCCAGCAGTCCTCCCAGGATTATGAACACTGAAGCTTTCTTT. Protein: CASSPPRIMNTEAFF.

There are a few counts of this clone. The CDR3 sequence: CASRPQGGYEQYF. CDR3 DNA: TGTGCCAGCCGGCCCCAGGGCGGGTACGAGCAGTACTTC. This rearrangement joins TRBV28 to TRBJ2-7; either TRBD1 or TRBD2 may fit D (5 bases each). The CDR3 is 13 amino acids. The V end lost 8 bases, the J end lost 4 bases, and 15 bases lay between the germline ends. CDR1 is MDHEN, CDR2 SYDVKM, per germline.

V usage is TRBV4-1 and J usage is TRBJ2-2, with D hard to call. The germline V and J ends were trimmed by 0 bases and 7 bases, with 3 bases remaining between them. The CDR3 consists of 12 residues. CDR1 is MGHRA, CDR2 YSYEKL, per germline. The CDR3 spells CASSQENGELFF. The CDR3 nucleotides read TGCGCCAGCAGCCAAGAGAACGGGGAGCTGTTTTTT.

This clone has only one observation. This sequence joins TRBV9 and TRBJ2-3; 11 bases fit TRBD2. Trimming removed 3 bases from V and 1 base from J; junction bases left unmatched: 7. Germline-derived CDR1 and CDR2 are SGDLS and YYNGEE. The CDR3 spans 17 residues. This chain's CDR3 is CASSGGSGGARTDTQYF. The CDR3 region has the DNA TGTGCCAGCAGCGGTGGTAGCGGGGGGGCTCGCACAGATACGCAGTATTTT.

In its sample, this clone was seen a few times. The chain couples TRBV7-8 to TRBJ2-3; 10 nucleotides match TRBD1. Trimming at V came to 5 bases and at J to 6 bases, leaving 8 bases not matched to a gene. Germline lookup yields CDR1 SGHVS and CDR2 FQNEAQ. CDR3 size: 15 residues. CDR3 sequence (DNA): TGTGCCAGCAGCCCCGAGGGACAGGGGTATGATACGCAGTATTTT. It translates to CASSPEGQGYDTQYF. Supplemented by reference TRBV7-8 and TRBJ2-3, the full variable domain reads GAGVSQSPRYKVAKRGQDVALRCDPISGHVSLFWYQQALGQGPEFLTYFQNEAQLDKSGLPSDRFFAERPEGSVSTLKIQRTQQEDSAVYLCASSPEGQGYDTQYFGPGTRLTVL.

V gene TRBV6-5 combines with J gene TRBJ2-5, with D possibly TRBD2 on 5 matching bases. This CDR3 is 14 amino acids long. Deletions cut 7 bases from V and 5 bases from J, with 17 bases between. Germline values: CDR1 MNHEY, CDR2 SVGAGI. The CDR3 nucleotides read TGTGCCAGCACTCTCCGGGAACAAAGTGAGACCCAGTACTTC. Residues: CASTLREQSETQYF.

The chain uses TRBV30 and TRBJ2-5; either TRBD1 or TRBD2 may fit D (5 bases each). The germline V and J ends were trimmed by 5 bases and 4 bases, with 8 bases remaining between them. CDR3 length equals 11 residues. Germline values: CDR1 GTSNPN, CDR2 SVGIG (reference sequence). This CDR3 is CAWGGGETQYF. The CDR3 nucleotides are TGTGCCTGGGGTGGGGGAGAGACCCAGTACTTC.

V gene TRBV6-5 combines with J gene TRBJ2-7; D ambiguous. CDR1 and CDR2 from the germline V gene are MNHEY and SVGAGI. This CDR3 has 14 amino acids. V shed 4 bases and J shed 5 bases, with 15 bases lying between them. The DNA for the CDR3 is TGTGCCAGCAGTTCTAAGCCCAGTAACGACGAGCAGTACTTC. Encoded protein: CASSSKPSNDEQYF.